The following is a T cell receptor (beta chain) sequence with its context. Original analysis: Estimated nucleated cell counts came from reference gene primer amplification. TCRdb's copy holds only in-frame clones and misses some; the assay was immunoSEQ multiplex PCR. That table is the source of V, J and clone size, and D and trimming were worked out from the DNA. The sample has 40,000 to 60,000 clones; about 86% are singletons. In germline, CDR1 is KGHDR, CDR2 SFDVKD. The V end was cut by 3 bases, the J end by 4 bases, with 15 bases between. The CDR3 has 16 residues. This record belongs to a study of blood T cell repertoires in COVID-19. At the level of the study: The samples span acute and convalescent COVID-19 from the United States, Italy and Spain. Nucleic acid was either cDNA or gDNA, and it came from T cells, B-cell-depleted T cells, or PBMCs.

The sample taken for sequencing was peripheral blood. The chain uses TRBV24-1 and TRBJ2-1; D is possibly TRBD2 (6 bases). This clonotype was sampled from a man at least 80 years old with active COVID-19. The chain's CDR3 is CATSDPDGTLYNEQFF. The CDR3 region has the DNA TGTGCCACCAGTGATCCCGACGGGACTCTTTACAATGAGCAGTTCTTC.